The 21 T cell receptor beta chains below come from one sample, sequenced in a study of Graves' ophthalmopathy and Graves' hyperthyroidism. The sequenced template was RNA, covering the TCR beta CDR3 region. In the first round, RT-PCR was carried out with HTBI primers, and a multiplex PCR formed the second round. MiXCR, applied by TCRdb to the multiplex PCR reads, yields one record per CDR3 protein. Of over a million distinct CDR3 sequences listed, roughly two fifths were seen once; the top ten hold approximately 10%. Sequenced sample: peripheral blood or thyroid tissue (not recorded which). Every receptor here comes from an adult man with Graves' hyperthyroidism.

The rearrangement uses TRBV6-1 and TRBJ1-2; 8 bases agree with TRBD1. V was clipped by 5 bases and J by 8 bases; unmatched bases: 19. CDR3 length equals 17 residues. Looked up from germline, CDR1 is MNHNS and CDR2 is SASEGT. CDR3 DNA: TGTGCCAGCAGTTACCAGTCCCGGGACAGGAAAAGGGACGGCTACACCTTC. Translated: CASSYQSRDRKRDGYTF.

This clonotype was observed many times. The chain recombines TRBV20-1 with TRBJ1-1; 9 positions match TRBD1. Germline values: CDR1 DFQATT, CDR2 SNEGSKA (reference sequence). V was clipped by 8 bases and J by 7 bases; unmatched bases: 14. The CDR3 loop spans 14 amino acids. The CDR3 protein is CSTKLGDRALEAFF. CDR3 in DNA: TGCAGTACTAAGCTGGGGGACAGGGCTCTTGAAGCTTTCTTT.

The V call is TRBV7-2, the J call TRBJ2-7, with TRBD1 matching 8 bases. The length of the CDR3 is 14 residues. J lost 4 bases, V lost 2 bases, and 4 bases had no gene match. Germline V gene data show CDR1 as SGHTA and CDR2 as FQGNSA. The CDR3 sequence: CASSLTRGRYEQYF. CDR3 sequence (DNA): TGTGCCAGCAGCTTAACCAGGGGGCGGTACGAGCAGTACTTC.

This clonotype was seen at least ten times. The V gene is TRBV7-8, the J gene TRBJ1-4; D remains ambiguous. With 5 bases removed from V and 3 bases from J, the gap between germline ends came to 13 bases. Germline V gene sequence: CDR1 SGHVS, CDR2 FQNEAQ. This CDR3 spans 15 amino acids. Here the CDR3 DNA reads TGTGCCAGCAGCCCCCTCTTAGGGCCTAATGAAAAACTGTTTTTT. Translation gives CASSPLLGPNEKLFF. The full variable domain, its missing parts supplied by reference TRBV7-8 and TRBJ1-4, is GAGVSQSPRYKVAKRGQDVALRCDPISGHVSLFWYQQALGQGPEFLTYFQNEAQLDKSGLPSDRFFAERPEGSVSTLKIQRTQQEDSAVYLCASSPLLGPNEKLFFGSGTQLSVL.

The chain links TRBV9 to TRBJ1-6; 7 bases are shared with TRBD1. Looked up from germline, CDR1 is SGDLS and CDR2 is YYNGEE. The CDR3 sequence is 15 residues long. With V trimmed by 7 bases and J by 7 bases, 11 bases remained unmatched. The CDR3 spells CASGSLGQRNSPLHF. In DNA form, the CDR3 reads TGTGCCAGCGGCAGCTTGGGACAGCGAAATTCACCCCTCCACTTT. Supplemented by reference TRBV9 and TRBJ1-6, the full variable domain reads DSGVTQTPKHLITATGQRVTLRCSPRSGDLSVYWYQQSLDQGLQFLIQYYNGEERAKGNILERFSAQQFPDLHSELNLSSLELGDSALYFCASGSLGQRNSPLHFGNGTRLTVT.

This clonotype has only a few counts. The V and J genes are TRBV11-2 and TRBJ1-6, with D perhaps matching TRBD1 (5 bases). The CDR3 totals 14 residues. Germline values: CDR1 SGHAT, CDR2 FQNNGV. Deletions cut 5 bases from V and 9 bases from J, with 14 bases between. The CDR3 region is CASSPGTVLSPLHF. The CDR3 coding sequence is TGTGCCAGCAGCCCAGGGACGGTACTTTCACCCCTCCACTTT.

This clonotype was picked up many times. The chain carries TRBV10-3 and TRBJ1-1; D gene uncertain. V dropped 6 bases and J dropped 4 bases, with 21 bases sitting between them. CDR1 ENHRY and CDR2 SYGVKD come from the germline V gene. CDR3 length: 16 amino acids. The CDR3 is CAIRNKREGLATEAFF. DNA of the CDR3: TGTGCCATCAGAAACAAAAGGGAAGGGTTGGCCACTGAAGCTTTCTTT.

This clonotype was counted at least ten times. The V call is TRBV20-1, the J call TRBJ2-7; tentatively, D is TRBD1 or TRBD2 (5 bases each). There are 14 residues in the CDR3. Trimming stripped 5 bases from V and 1 base from J, with 15 bases between. Germline CDR1 reads DFQATT; CDR2 reads SNEGSKA (reference sequence). CDR3 coding DNA: TGCAGTGCTGGCCGGGACGGAGATTCCTACGAGCAGTACTTC. Encoded protein: CSAGRDGDSYEQYF.

The V call is TRBV12-3 or TRBV12-4, the J call TRBJ1-1, with a weak D call TRBD1 (6 bases). Trimming removed 5 bases from V and 7 bases from J, with 11 bases in between. CDR3 length: 12 residues. The CDR3 sequence is CASSRGQGEAFF. The DNA of the CDR3 is TGTGCCAGCAGTCGGGGGCAGGGTGAAGCTTTCTTT.

To note about this clonotype: A much larger clone sits a single nucleotide away, making a read error possible. V and J are TRBV9 and TRBJ2-5, with TRBD2 matching over 14 bases. V dropped 4 bases and J dropped 4; count of bases not matched to a gene: 9. The germline V gene encodes CDR1 SGDLS and CDR2 YYNGEE. The CDR3 sequence is 17 residues long. The CDR3 loop is CASSQTSGGAVRETQYF. The CDR3 DNA reads TGTGCCAGCAGCCAGACTAGCGGGGGGGCCGTTCGAGAGACCCAGTACTTC.

The rearrangement uses TRBV6-9 and TRBJ2-7; 14 nucleotides line up with TRBD2. The ends lost 2 bases at V and 7 bases at J; junction bases unmatched: 7. Per germline, CDR1 MNHGY and CDR2 SVAAGI. The CDR3 has 16 residues. The CDR3 sequence is CASSYPGLAGGGEQYF. The CDR3 nucleotides read TGTGCCAGCAGTTATCCCGGACTAGCGGGAGGTGGGGAGCAGTACTTC.

This clonotype appeared a few times. CDR3 amino acids: CASSLVRGFNQPQHF. In nucleotides, the CDR3 is TGTGCCAGCAGTTTAGTCAGGGGTTTCAATCAGCCCCAGCATTTT. The chain links TRBV12-3 or TRBV12-4 to TRBJ1-5; TRBD1 might be the D (6 bases). V lost 1 base to trimming and J lost 3 bases, with 10 bases between them. The CDR3 spans 15 residues.

The chain has TRBV28 and TRBJ2-3; 9 bases are a match to TRBD2. This CDR3 contains 16 residues. Germline assignment: CDR1 MDHEN and CDR2 SYDVKM. V lost 6 bases, J lost 2 bases, and 9 bases stayed unmatched. CDR3 sequence: CASSPGLAGTTDTQYF. The CDR3 nucleotides read TGTGCCAGCAGCCCCGGGCTAGCGGGGACCACAGATACGCAGTATTTT.

The chain carries TRBV10-3 and TRBJ2-7; TRBD1 might be the D (6 bases). Germline lookup yields CDR1 ENHRY and CDR2 SYGVKD. Deletions cut 6 bases from V and 5 bases from J, with 11 bases between. This CDR3 has 12 amino acids. CDR3 loop: CAISEGVHEQYF. CDR3 DNA: TGTGCCATCAGCGAGGGGGTCCACGAGCAGTACTTC.

This clonotype was counted a single time. The chain combines TRBV7-3 with TRBJ2-2; no definite D call. CDR1 and CDR2 (germline): SGHTA, FQGTGA. The CDR3 is 14 residues long. V was shortened by 5 bases and J by 7 bases, with 14 bases between the two germline ends. Written as DNA, the CDR3 is TGTGCCAGCAGCCTGACGGGTAGGAACGGGGAGCTGTTTTTT. Protein product: CASSLTGRNGELFF.

Only a few counts were recorded for this clonotype. The J gene is TRBJ2-2, the V gene TRBV4-3; 7 bases align to TRBD2. Losses at the gene ends were 4 bases for V and 6 bases for J; bases not matched to a gene: 11. The germline CDR1 and CDR2 sequences are LGHNA and YSLEER. The CDR3 has 16 amino acids. The chain's CDR3 is CASSPIGGRLAGELFF. The CDR3 DNA sequence: TGCGCCAGCAGCCCGATCGGCGGGAGACTCGCCGGGGAGCTGTTTTTT.

A few counts support this clonotype. The chain has TRBV5-6 and TRBJ2-2, with a possible D match to TRBD2 (6 bases). Germline V gene sequence: CDR1 SGHDT, CDR2 YYEEEE. This CDR3 region has 15 residues. The V end was cut by 2 bases, the J end by 1 base, with 9 bases between. CDR3: CASSFGTQNTGELFF. CDR3 nucleotides: TGTGCCAGCAGCTTCGGGACTCAGAACACCGGGGAGCTGTTTTTT. The variable domain in full, with the rest retrieved from reference TRBV5-6 and TRBJ2-2, is DAGVTQSPTHLIKTRGQQVTLRCSPKSGHDTVSWYQQALGQGPQFIFQYYEEEERQRGNFPDRFSGHQFPNYSSELNVNALLLGDSALYLCASSFGTQNTGELFFGEGSRLTVL.

The CDR3 coding sequence is TGTGCCATCAGTGAGTCAGGGACAGGGGGCCATCAGCCCCAGCATTTT. This sequence encodes CAISESGTGGHQPQHF. This chain connects TRBV10-3 to TRBJ1-5; TRBD1 matches 12 bases. The CDR3 consists of 16 residues. V trimming: 0 bases; J trimming: 5 bases; junction bases outside the gene matches: 2. Germline V lookup: CDR1 ENHRY, CDR2 SYGVKD.

The gene calls are TRBV29-1 and TRBJ2-3; 7 bases are shared with TRBD1. There are 15 residues in the CDR3. Germline V CDR1 and CDR2: SQVTM, ANQGSEA. The J segment lost 1 base and the V segment lost 6 bases, leaving 10 bases of the junction unmatched. CDR3 DNA: TGCAGCGTGTTAAGGGGGCTCGGGGGCACAGATACGCAGTATTTT. It codes for CSVLRGLGGTDTQYF.

This sequence joins TRBV10-2 and TRBJ2-7, with no clear D. Germline CDR1 reads WSHSY; CDR2 reads SAAADI. The V end was cut by 6 bases, the J end by 0 bases, with 21 bases between. This CDR3 spans 17 amino acids. CDR3 amino acids: CASSQDFGRYSSYEQYF. CDR3 bases: TGCGCCAGCAGCCAAGATTTCGGACGTTATAGCTCCTACGAGCAGTACTTC.

V usage is TRBV2 and J usage is TRBJ2-6; D tentatively reads TRBD1 or TRBD2 (5 bases each). V dropped 10 bases and J dropped 0 bases, with 22 bases sitting between them. CDR3 length: 18 residues. CDR1 is SNHLY, CDR2 FYNNEI, per germline. CDR3 in amino acids: CATTTGAGPSSGANVLTF. The CDR3 DNA reads TGTGCCACCACGACCGGGGCAGGGCCCAGCTCTGGGGCCAACGTCCTGACTTTC.